These T cell receptor beta chains were read from a single sample in a study of T cell repertoires in cytomegalovirus infection. TCRdb reprocessed the reads via MiXCR and lists one record per CDR3 protein. This table has roughly 310,000 distinct CDR3 sequences, about a sixth appearing once. Sequenced sample: PBMCs. These receptors all come from a human donor in good health (CMV status not recorded). Some clones in this sample may be carry-over from other donors' samples. Both conserved end residues are part of each CDR3. The order of the fields is clone size, J gene, D gene, V gene, CDR3 protein, CDR3 DNA. The D gene is left open where the match is weak. Some rows mark clone size as missing; the rest say once, few, many or name a class of expanded clone.

size: many
J: TRBJ2-3
D: TRBD2
V: TRBV28
CDR3: CASSPTGTRNTDTQYF
DNA: TGTGCCAGCAGTCCAACCGGGACTAGAAACACAGATACGCAGTATTTT

size: few
J: TRBJ2-2
D: TRBD1
V: TRBV12-3/TRBV12-4
CDR3: CASRPWTGGTGELFF
DNA: TGTGCCAGCAGACCCTGGACAGGGGGAACCGGGGAGCTGTTTTTT

size: NA
J: TRBJ1-1
D: NA
V: TRBV20-1
CDR3: CSARVGNTEAFF
DNA: TGCAGTGCTAGAGTTGGGAACACTGAAGCTTTCTTT

size: many
J: TRBJ1-3
D: NA
V: TRBV7-2
CDR3: CASSLATVSGNTIYF
DNA: TGTGCCAGCAGCTTGGCCACGGTCTCTGGAAACACCATATATTTT

size: many
J: TRBJ2-5
D: TRBD2
V: TRBV7-9
CDR3: CASSLGTSVETQYF
DNA: TGTGCCAGCAGCTTAGGGACTAGCGTGGAGACCCAGTACTTC

size: many
J: TRBJ2-1
D: TRBD2
V: TRBV7-2
CDR3: CASSPAGSGGAGEQFF
DNA: TGTGCCAGCAGCCCCGCCGGTAGCGGGGGGGCCGGGGAGCAGTTCTTC

size: many
J: TRBJ2-7
D: NA
V: TRBV6-2/TRBV6-3
CDR3: CASSATGLPYEQYF
DNA: TGTGCCAGCAGTGCCACGGGACTCCCCTACGAGCAGTACTTC

size: many
J: TRBJ1-1
D: TRBD1
V: TRBV6-1
CDR3: CASSYGTGGWIMKAFF
DNA: TGTGCCAGCAGTTATGGGACAGGGGGGTGGATAATGAAGGCTTTCTTT

size: NA
J: TRBJ2-1
D: TRBD2
V: TRBV6-5
CDR3: CASSYGTGTSMNEQFF
DNA: TGTGCCAGCAGTTATGGGACCGGGACTAGCATGAATGAGCAGTTCTTC

size: few
J: TRBJ2-7
D: NA
V: TRBV7-2
CDR3: CASSPAYQSYEQYF
DNA: TGTGCCAGCAGCCCAGCGTATCAGAGCTACGAGCAGTACTTC

size: NA
J: TRBJ2-2
D: NA
V: TRBV28
CDR3: CASIGQTPAGELFF
DNA: TGTGCCAGCATTGGGCAGACCCCCGCCGGGGAGCTGTTTTTT

size: many
J: TRBJ2-7
D: NA
V: TRBV6-1
CDR3: CASSRSSFGPYEQYF
DNA: TGTGCCAGCAGTCGCAGTTCCTTCGGCCCCTACGAGCAGTACTTC

size: NA
J: TRBJ2-1
D: NA
V: TRBV20-1
CDR3: CSARGGHFYYNEQFF
DNA: TGCAGTGCTAGAGGAGGACACTTCTACTACAATGAGCAGTTCTTC

size: many
J: TRBJ1-1
D: NA
V: TRBV7-6
CDR3: CASSFAPMNTEAFF
DNA: TGTGCCAGCAGCTTCGCCCCAATGAACACTGAAGCTTTCTTT

size: NA
J: TRBJ2-5
D: NA
V: TRBV28
CDR3: CASIGGEETQYF
DNA: TGTGCCAGCATAGGGGGTGAAGAGACCCAGTACTTC

size: many
J: TRBJ2-5
D: NA
V: TRBV10-3
CDR3: CAISESTGLETQYF
DNA: TGTGCCATCAGTGAGTCGACGGGTTTGGAGACCCAGTACTTC

size: once
J: TRBJ2-3
D: NA
V: TRBV28
CDR3: CASSINLRGTDTQYF
DNA: TGTGCCAGCAGTATAAACTTGAGGGGTACAGATACGCAGTATTTT

size: few
J: TRBJ2-3
D: NA
V: TRBV4-3
CDR3: CASSLTLGGNTDTQYF
DNA: TGCGCCAGCAGCCTTACCCTAGGGGGGAACACAGATACGCAGTATTTT

size: NA
J: TRBJ1-2
D: NA
V: TRBV4-3
CDR3: CASSQERASNYGYTF
DNA: TGCGCCAGCAGCCAAGAACGGGCTTCTAACTATGGCTACACCTTC

size: few
J: TRBJ1-6
D: NA
V: TRBV7-2
CDR3: CASSPPQGFNSPLHF
DNA: TGTGCCAGCAGCCCCCCCCAGGGGTTCAATTCACCCCTCCACTTT

size: many
J: TRBJ1-2
D: TRBD1
V: TRBV6-1
CDR3: CASSRTGRGGYTF
DNA: TGTGCCAGCAGTCGGACAGGGAGGGGCGGCTACACCTTC

size: many
J: TRBJ2-7
D: NA
V: TRBV5-8
CDR3: CASSLGRALYEQYF
DNA: TGTGCCAGCAGCTTGGGTCGGGCACTCTACGAGCAGTACTTC

size: many
J: TRBJ1-1
D: NA
V: TRBV24-1
CDR3: CATKDTAEAFF
DNA: TGTGCCACCAAAGATACCGCTGAAGCTTTCTTT

size: NA
J: TRBJ1-5
D: TRBD1
V: TRBV27
CDR3: CASSSGDRGINQPQHF
DNA: TGTGCCAGCAGTTCAGGGGACAGGGGCATCAATCAGCCCCAGCATTTT

size: many
J: TRBJ1-4
D: NA
V: TRBV7-9
CDR3: CASSTNGIRGEKLFF
DNA: TGTGCCAGCAGCACCAACGGGATTAGAGGGGAAAAACTGTTTTTT

size: many
J: TRBJ1-4
D: NA
V: TRBV7-2
CDR3: CASSSGQSGNEKLFF
DNA: TGTGCCAGCAGCTCAGGACAGTCGGGAAATGAAAAACTGTTTTTT

size: NA
J: TRBJ2-1
D: TRBD2
V: TRBV19
CDR3: CASSLAAGFNNEQFF
DNA: TGTGCCAGTAGTTTGGCAGCGGGGTTTAACAATGAGCAGTTCTTC

size: NA
J: TRBJ2-3
D: TRBD2
V: TRBV4-2
CDR3: CASSRASGGSTDTQYF
DNA: TGTGCCAGCAGCCGGGCTAGCGGGGGTAGCACAGATACGCAGTATTTT

size: few
J: TRBJ1-6
D: NA
V: TRBV25-1
CDR3: CASSELVYTGSPLHF
DNA: TGTGCCAGCAGTGAATTAGTCTACACTGGGTCACCCCTCCACTTT

size: NA
J: TRBJ1-2
D: TRBD1
V: TRBV7-8
CDR3: CASSTGQGGYGYTF
DNA: TGTGCCAGCAGCACTGGACAGGGTGGCTATGGCTACACCTTC